In this sample, the clone carrying this TCR beta chain turned up many times. Its specificity is not known. This entry belongs to a study of T cells in Graves' hyperthyroidism and ophthalmopathy. Overall study results and limits: A model of 13 V-J features distinguished ophthalmopathy from stable hyperthyroidism.

V was pared by 5 bases and J by 1 base, with 12 bases between. Germline CDR1 is MDHEN and CDR2 is SYDVKM. The CDR3 is 15 residues long. What was amplified from RNA transcripts were TCR beta CDR3 regions. RT-PCR in the first round (using the HTBI primer set) targeted the TCR CDR3. TCRdb ran MiXCR on the multiplex PCR reads and lists one entry per CDR3 protein. The table shows 600,000 to 900,000 distinct CDR3 sequences, with roughly 15% occurring only once. V usage is TRBV28 and J usage is TRBJ1-5, with TRBD1 as a possible D gene (5 bases). The clonotype was recovered from a man younger than 35 with Graves' hyperthyroidism. Sequencing was performed on blood. CDR3 region: CASSILGLSNQPQHF. In DNA, the CDR3 is TGTGCCAGCAGTATACTGGGACTGAGCAATCAGCCCCAGCATTTT. Combining the CDR3 with reference TRBV28 and TRBJ1-5 gives the whole variable domain DVKVTQSSRYLVKRTGEKVFLECVQDMDHENMFWYRQDPGLGLRLIYFSYDVKMKEKGDIPEGYSVSREKKERFSLILESASTNQTSMYLCASSILGLSNQPQHFGDGTRLSIL.